This TCR beta chain is drawn from a study of CD8 T cells in ankylosing spondylitis. Study-level points and caveats: Disease-linked clones were reportedly significantly enriched in matched ankylosing spondylitis synovial fluid. What seemed typical of ankylosing spondylitis blood was a TCR beta motif built from 8 or 9 highly homologous variants.

CDR3 length equals 20 residues. V dropped 6 bases and J dropped 0; count of bases not matched to a gene: 16. One entry per CDR3 protein results from TCRdb running MiXCR on the 5' RACE reads. The repertoire holds 270,000 or so distinct CDR3 sequences, 15% to 20% seen once, with approximately 33% in the top ten. Comment on this clonotype: As yet, its antigen is unknown.

Source material: blood, either unsorted or a sorted T cell fraction (not recorded which). The V gene is TRBV12-3 or TRBV12-4, the J gene TRBJ2-7, with TRBD2 matching over 14 bases. The clonotype originates from a male donor with ankylosing spondylitis or in good health (not recorded which). In nucleotides, the CDR3 is TGTGCCAGCAGCCAATCGGGACTAGCGGGAGCATTGCCTGACTCCTACGAGCAGTACTTC. Encoded protein: CASSQSGLAGALPDSYEQYF.